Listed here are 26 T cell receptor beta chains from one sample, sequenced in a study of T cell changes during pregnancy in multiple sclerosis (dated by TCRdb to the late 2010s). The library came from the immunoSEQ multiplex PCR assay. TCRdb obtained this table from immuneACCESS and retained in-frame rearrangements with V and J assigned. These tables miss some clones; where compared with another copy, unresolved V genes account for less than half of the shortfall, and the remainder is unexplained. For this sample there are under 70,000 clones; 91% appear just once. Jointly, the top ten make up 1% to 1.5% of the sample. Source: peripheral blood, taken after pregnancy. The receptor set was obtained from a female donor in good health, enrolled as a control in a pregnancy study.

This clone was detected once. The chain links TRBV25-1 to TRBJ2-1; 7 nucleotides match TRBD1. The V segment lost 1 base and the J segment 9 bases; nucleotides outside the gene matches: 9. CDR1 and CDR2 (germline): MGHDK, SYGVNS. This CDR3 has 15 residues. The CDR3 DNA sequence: TGTGCCAGCAGTGAATTCTTAGGGACAGCAAGTGAGCAGTTCTTC. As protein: CASSEFLGTASEQFF.

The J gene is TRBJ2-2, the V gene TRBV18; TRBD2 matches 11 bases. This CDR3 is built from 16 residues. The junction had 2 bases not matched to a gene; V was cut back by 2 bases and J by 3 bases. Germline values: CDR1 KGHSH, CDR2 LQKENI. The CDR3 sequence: CASSPVLAGDTGELFF. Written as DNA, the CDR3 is TGTGCCAGCTCACCAGTACTAGCGGGGGACACCGGGGAGCTGTTTTTT.

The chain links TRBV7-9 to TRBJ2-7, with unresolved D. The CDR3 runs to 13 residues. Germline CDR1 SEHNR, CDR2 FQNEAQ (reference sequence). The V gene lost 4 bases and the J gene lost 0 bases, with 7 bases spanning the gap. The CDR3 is CASSSESSYEQYF. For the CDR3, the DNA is TGTGCCAGCAGCTCGGAGAGCTCCTACGAGCAGTACTTC.

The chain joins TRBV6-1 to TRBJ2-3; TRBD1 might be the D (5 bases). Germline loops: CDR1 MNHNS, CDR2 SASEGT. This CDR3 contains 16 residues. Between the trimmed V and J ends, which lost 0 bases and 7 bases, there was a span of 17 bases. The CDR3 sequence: CASSEALTQGTNTQYF. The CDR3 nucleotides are TGTGCCAGCAGTGAAGCGTTAACCCAGGGAACAAATACGCAGTATTTT.

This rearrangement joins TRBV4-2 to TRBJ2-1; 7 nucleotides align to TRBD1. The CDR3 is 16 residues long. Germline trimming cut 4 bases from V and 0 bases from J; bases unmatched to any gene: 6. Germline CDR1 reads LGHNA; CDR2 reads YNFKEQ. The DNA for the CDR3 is TGTGCCAGCAGCCCCAACCGGGACAGCTCCTACAATGAGCAGTTCTTC. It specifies CASSPNRDSSYNEQFF.

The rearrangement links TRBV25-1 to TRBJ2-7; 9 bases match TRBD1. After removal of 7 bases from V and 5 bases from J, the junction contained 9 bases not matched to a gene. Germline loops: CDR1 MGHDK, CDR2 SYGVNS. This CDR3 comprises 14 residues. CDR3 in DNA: TGTGCCAGCACCCCCGACAGGGGGTCCAACGAGCAGTACTTC. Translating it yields CASTPDRGSNEQYF.

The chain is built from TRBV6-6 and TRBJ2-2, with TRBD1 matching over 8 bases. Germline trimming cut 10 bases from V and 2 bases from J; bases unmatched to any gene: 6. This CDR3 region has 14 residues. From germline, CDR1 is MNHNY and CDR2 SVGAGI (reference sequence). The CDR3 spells CATTGAGNTGELFF. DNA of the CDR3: TGTGCCACGACAGGGGCGGGAAACACCGGGGAGCTGTTTTTT.

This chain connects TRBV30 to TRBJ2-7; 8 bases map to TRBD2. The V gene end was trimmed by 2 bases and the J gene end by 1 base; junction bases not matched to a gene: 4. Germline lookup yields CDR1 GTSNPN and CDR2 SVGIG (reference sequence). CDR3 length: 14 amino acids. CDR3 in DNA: TGTGCCTGGAGTTGGGCGGGGGGTTCCTACGAGCAGTACTTC. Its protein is CAWSWAGGSYEQYF.

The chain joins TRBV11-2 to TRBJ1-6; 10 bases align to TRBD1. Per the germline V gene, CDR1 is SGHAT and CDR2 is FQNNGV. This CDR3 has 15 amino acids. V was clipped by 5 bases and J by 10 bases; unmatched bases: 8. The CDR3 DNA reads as TGTGCCAGCAGCACGACCGGGACAGGGGTCTCACCCCTCCACTTT. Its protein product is CASSTTGTGVSPLHF.

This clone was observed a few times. CDR3 loop: CASSMNQGETQYF. For the CDR3, the DNA is TGTGCCAGTAGTATGAACCAGGGCGAGACCCAGTACTTC. V is TRBV19 and J is TRBJ2-5; tentatively, D is TRBD1 (5 bases). CDR1 and CDR2 (germline): LNHDA, SQIVND (reference sequence). Trimming pared 3 bases from V and 5 bases from J, leaving 10 bases between. The CDR3 spans 13 residues.

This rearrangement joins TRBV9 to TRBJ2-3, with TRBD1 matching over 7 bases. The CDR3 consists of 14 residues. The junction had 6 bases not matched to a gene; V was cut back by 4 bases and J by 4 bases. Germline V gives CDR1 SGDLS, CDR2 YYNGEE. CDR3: CASSFTGVSDTQYF. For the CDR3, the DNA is TGTGCCAGCAGCTTTACAGGGGTTTCAGATACGCAGTATTTT.

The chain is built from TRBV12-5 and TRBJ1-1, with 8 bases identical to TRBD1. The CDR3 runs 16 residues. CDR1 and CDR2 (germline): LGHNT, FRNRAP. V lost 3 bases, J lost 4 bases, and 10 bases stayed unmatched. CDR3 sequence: CASGFTLRTGLTEAFF. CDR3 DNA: TGTGCTAGTGGTTTTACCCTCAGGACAGGGCTCACTGAAGCTTTCTTT.

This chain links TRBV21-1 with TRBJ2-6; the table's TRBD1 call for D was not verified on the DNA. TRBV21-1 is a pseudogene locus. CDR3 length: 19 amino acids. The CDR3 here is CASSNRTETLSVGANVLTF. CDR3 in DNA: TGTGCCAGCAGCAACCGGACAGAGACCCTGTCTGTAGGGGCCAACGTCCTGACTTTC.

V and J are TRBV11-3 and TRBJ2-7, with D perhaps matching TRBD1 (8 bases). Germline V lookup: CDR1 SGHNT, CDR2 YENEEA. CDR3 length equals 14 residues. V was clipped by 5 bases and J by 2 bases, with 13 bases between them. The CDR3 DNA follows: TGTGCCAGCAGCGGACAGGGAGGGGCCTACGAGCAGTACTTC. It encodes CASSGQGGAYEQYF.

The CDR3 loop is CASSVLGGGTDTQYF. CDR3 nucleotide sequence: TGTGCCAGCAGTGTGTTGGGGGGGGGCACAGATACGCAGTATTTT. The chain has TRBV2 and TRBJ2-3; the match to TRBD2 covers 7 bases. The junction had 5 bases not matched to a gene; V was cut back by 4 bases and J by 1 base. The CDR3 is 15 residues long. Germline lookup yields CDR1 SNHLY and CDR2 FYNNEI. Full variable domain (remainder filled in from reference TRBV2 and TRBJ2-3): EPEVTQTPSHQVTQMGQEVILRCVPISNHLYFYWYRQILGQKVEFLVSFYNNEISEKSEIFDDQFSVERPDGSNFTLKIRSTKLEDSAMYFCASSVLGGGTDTQYFGPGTRLTVL.

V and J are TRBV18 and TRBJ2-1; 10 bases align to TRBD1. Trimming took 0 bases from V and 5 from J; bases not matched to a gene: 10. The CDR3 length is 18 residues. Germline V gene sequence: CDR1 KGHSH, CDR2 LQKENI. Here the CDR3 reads CASSPPTGQGETNNEQFF. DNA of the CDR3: TGTGCCAGCTCACCACCAACTGGACAGGGGGAGACCAACAATGAGCAGTTCTTC. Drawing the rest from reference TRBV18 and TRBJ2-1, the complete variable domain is NAGVMQNPRHLVRRRGQEARLRCSPMKGHSHVYWYRQLPEEGLKFMVYLQKENIIDESGMPKERFSAEFPKEGPSILRIQQVVRGDSAAYFCASSPPTGQGETNNEQFFGPGTRLTVL.

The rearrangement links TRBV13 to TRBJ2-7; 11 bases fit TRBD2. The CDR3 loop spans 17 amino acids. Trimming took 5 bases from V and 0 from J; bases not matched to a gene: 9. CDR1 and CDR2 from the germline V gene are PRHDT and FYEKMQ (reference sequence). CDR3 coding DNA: TGTGCCAGCAGCCCCGATAGCGGGGGGGCGTTCTCCTACGAGCAGTACTTC. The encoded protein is CASSPDSGGAFSYEQYF. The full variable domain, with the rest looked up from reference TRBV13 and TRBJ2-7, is AAGVIQSPRHLIKEKRETATLKCYPIPRHDTVYWYQQGPGQDPQFLISFYEKMQSDKGSIPDRFSAQQFSDYHSELNMSSLELGDSALYFCASSPDSGGAFSYEQYFGPGTRLTVT.

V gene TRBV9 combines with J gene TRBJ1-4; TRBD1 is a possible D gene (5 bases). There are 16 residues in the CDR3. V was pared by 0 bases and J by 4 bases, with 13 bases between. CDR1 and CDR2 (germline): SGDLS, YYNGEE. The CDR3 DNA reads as TGTGCCAGCAGCGTAGGCTCAGGAAGGGGTAATGAAAAACTGTTTTTT. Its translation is CASSVGSGRGNEKLFF.

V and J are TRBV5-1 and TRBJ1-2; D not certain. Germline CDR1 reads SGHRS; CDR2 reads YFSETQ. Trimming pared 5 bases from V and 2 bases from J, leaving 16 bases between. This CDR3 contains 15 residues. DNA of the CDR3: TGCGCCAGCAGTTCGGGCCTGGGAGCGAACTATGGCTACACCTTC. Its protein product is CASSSGLGANYGYTF.

The CDR3 here is CASSQSFSDYEQYF. CDR3 bases: TGTGCCAGCAGCCAAAGTTTCAGCGACTACGAGCAGTACTTC. The chain couples TRBV4-2 to TRBJ2-7; D unclear. The CDR3 is made up of 14 amino acids. Per germline, CDR1 LGHNA and CDR2 YNFKEQ. Between the trimmed V and J ends, which lost 2 bases and 3 bases, there was a span of 11 bases.

DNA for the CDR3: TGCAGTACTACAGGGTCAGAGACCCAGTACTTC. Protein sequence: CSTTGSETQYF. The chain carries TRBV20-1 and TRBJ2-5; the D gene is possibly TRBD1 (6 bases). CDR1 is DFQATT, CDR2 SNEGSKA, per germline (reference sequence). The CDR3 is 11 residues long. V lost 8 bases and J lost 4, with 11 bases in between.

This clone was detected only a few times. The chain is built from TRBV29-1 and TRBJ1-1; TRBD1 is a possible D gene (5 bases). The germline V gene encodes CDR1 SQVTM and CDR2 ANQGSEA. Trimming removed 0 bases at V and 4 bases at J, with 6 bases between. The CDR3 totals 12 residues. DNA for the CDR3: TGCAGCGTTGAAGAGGGGCTCACTGAAGCTTTCTTT. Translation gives CSVEEGLTEAFF.

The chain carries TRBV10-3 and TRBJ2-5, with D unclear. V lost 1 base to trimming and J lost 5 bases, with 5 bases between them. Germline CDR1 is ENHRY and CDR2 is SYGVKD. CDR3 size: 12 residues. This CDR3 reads CAISEFIETQYF. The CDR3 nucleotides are TGTGCCATCAGTGAGTTTATTGAGACCCAGTACTTC.

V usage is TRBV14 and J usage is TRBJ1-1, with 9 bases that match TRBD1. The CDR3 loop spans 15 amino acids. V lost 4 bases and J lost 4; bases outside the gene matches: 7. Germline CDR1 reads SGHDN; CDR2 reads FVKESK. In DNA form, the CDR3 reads TGTGCCAGCAGCCCCACAGGGGGCGCGTCCACTGAAGCTTTCTTT. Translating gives CASSPTGGASTEAFF.

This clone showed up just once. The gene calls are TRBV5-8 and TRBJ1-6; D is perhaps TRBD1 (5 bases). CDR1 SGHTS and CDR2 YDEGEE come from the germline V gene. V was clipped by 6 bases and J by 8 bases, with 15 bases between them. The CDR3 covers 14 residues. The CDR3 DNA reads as TGTGCCAGCACCCGGGGGGATTGGGATTCACCCCTCCACTTT. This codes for CASTRGDWDSPLHF.

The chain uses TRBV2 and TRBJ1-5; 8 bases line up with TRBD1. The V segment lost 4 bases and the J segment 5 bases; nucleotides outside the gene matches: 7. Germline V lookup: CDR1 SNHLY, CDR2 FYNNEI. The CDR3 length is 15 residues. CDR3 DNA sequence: TGTGCCAGCAGTGCGGGCAGGGGGCGATATCAGCCCCAGCATTTT. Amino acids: CASSAGRGRYQPQHF.